This TCR beta chain was found in a study of spatial heterogeneity in lung cancer. Whole-study results and caveats: Ubiquitous expanded tumor TCRs appeared in blood more at resection than follow-up.

At least ten counts were recorded for this clonotype. As yet, its antigen is unknown. TCRdb recomputed calls from the 5' RACE reads with MiXCR, one row per CDR3 protein. The repertoire holds roughly 60,000 distinct CDR3 sequences, with about 8% as singletons. Germline values: CDR1 SQVTM, CDR2 ANQGSEA. CDR3 length: 13 amino acids. V was pared by 1 base and J by 7 bases, with 14 bases between. The time point denotes: sample taken at primary tumor resection. Without sorting, whole RNA was sequenced from tumor, nontumor lung or frozen PBMC. The sequence derives from a female donor with early-stage non-small cell lung cancer. The chain couples TRBV29-1 to TRBJ2-7; D perhaps matches TRBD1 (5 bases). Sequences were derived from PBMCs, sampled at surgery. The CDR3 loop reads CSVEGTQLGEQYF. In DNA, the CDR3 is TGCAGCGTTGAAGGGACACAATTGGGGGAGCAGTACTTC.